This T cell receptor beta chain appears in the sequencing data of a study of blood T cell repertoires in COVID-19. Authors' methods: Counts of nucleated cells, estimated from reference gene primer amplification, were obtained. TCRdb's table, derived via immunoSEQ multiplex PCR, lists solely in-frame clones and lacks some. V, J and clone size were drawn from that table, and D and trimming were deduced from the DNA. The table shows about 160,000 clones, with 81% occurring only once. The germline gives CDR1 SGHTA, CDR2 FQGNSA. Deletions cut 2 bases from V and 6 bases from J, with 10 bases between. CDR3 size: 13 residues.

The V gene is TRBV7-2, the J gene TRBJ1-2, with TRBD1 as a possible D gene (6 bases). The sequence was collected from a woman aged 40 to 55 with acute COVID-19. Material: PBMCs or T cells enriched from blood (not recorded which). CDR3 nucleotides: TGTGCCAGCAGCTTATACAGGGTTAATGGCTACACCTTC. This gives the protein CASSLYRVNGYTF.